The 15 T cell receptor beta chains listed next were all sequenced from one sample in a study of beta chain features in type 1 diabetes. The sequenced template was cDNA made from the entire isolated RNA. Produced via immunoSEQ multiplex PCR; TCRdb's table is partial and in-frame only. Among hundreds of thousands of clones listed, 25% to 35% were seen once. Sequenced input: naive CD4+ T cells from blood. These receptors all come from a man aged 18-30 years in good health.

This chain connects TRBV6-6 to TRBJ1-2, with 9 bases fitting TRBD1. The CDR3 length is 15 residues. V dropped 0 bases and J dropped 7; count of bases not matched to a gene: 6. CDR1 is MNHNY, CDR2 SVGAGI, per germline (reference sequence). The CDR3 loop reads CASSYSGQGDSGYTF. Written as DNA, the CDR3 is TGTGCCAGCAGTTACTCGGGACAGGGCGATAGTGGCTACACCTTC.

V and J are TRBV6-5 and TRBJ2-1; 8 bases fit TRBD2. The CDR3 loop spans 12 amino acids. Germline trimming cut 11 bases from V and 9 bases from J; bases unmatched to any gene: 9. Per the germline V gene, CDR1 is MNHEY and CDR2 is SVGAGI. Written as DNA, the CDR3 is TGTGCCGTAAGGAAGGCGGGAGGTGAGCAGTTCTTC. This gives the protein CAVRKAGGEQFF.

The chain employs TRBV19 and TRBJ2-7; no firm D call. This CDR3 is 13 amino acids long. CDR1 and CDR2 from the germline V gene are LNHDA and SQIVND (reference sequence). V gave up 6 bases and J gave up 5 bases, with 14 bases separating them. CDR3 region: CASSRKGSNEQYF. The CDR3 DNA sequence: TGTGCCAGTAGCCGTAAAGGGTCCAACGAGCAGTACTTC.

The chain links TRBV30 to TRBJ2-3; D not resolved. The CDR3 is 14 residues long. Trimming cost V 2 bases and J 2 bases, with 11 bases left between them. Germline assignment: CDR1 GTSNPN and CDR2 SVGIG (reference sequence). As DNA, the CDR3 is TGTGCCTGGAGTATGACCTTTTCCACAGATACGCAGTATTTT. Encoded protein: CAWSMTFSTDTQYF.

The V call is TRBV2, the J call TRBJ2-1; D gene ambiguous. The germline V and J ends were trimmed by 6 bases and 7 bases, with 13 bases remaining between them. Germline V lookup: CDR1 SNHLY, CDR2 FYNNEI. The CDR3 length is 13 residues. The CDR3: CASRWAALNEQFF. In DNA form, the CDR3 reads TGTGCCAGCAGATGGGCCGCGTTAAATGAGCAGTTCTTC.

The rearrangement links TRBV25-1 to TRBJ2-3; D tentatively reads TRBD1 or TRBD2 (5 bases each). V lost 1 base to trimming and J lost 2 bases, with 10 bases between them. Germline values: CDR1 MGHDK, CDR2 SYGVNS. The CDR3 has 15 amino acids. The CDR3, as DNA: TGTGCCAGCAGTGAATTTAGGGACCCCACAGATACGCAGTATTTT. Translation: CASSEFRDPTDTQYF.

This sequence joins TRBV7-9 and TRBJ2-3, with unresolved D. The CDR3 has 12 residues. Germline CDR1 SEHNR, CDR2 FQNEAQ (reference sequence). With 4 bases removed from V and 4 bases from J, the gap between germline ends came to 6 bases. CDR3 nucleotides: TGTGCCAGCAGCTATGTGGCAGATACGCAGTATTTT. Its protein product is CASSYVADTQYF.

V usage is TRBV7-2 and J usage is TRBJ2-5; D may be TRBD2 (5 bases). Germline V gives CDR1 SGHTA, CDR2 FQGNSA. This CDR3 comprises 14 residues. The V end lost 2 bases, the J end lost 2 bases, and 9 bases lay between the germline ends. This CDR3 reads CASSLRRLQETQYF. The DNA of the CDR3 is TGTGCCAGCAGCTTAAGGCGACTACAAGAGACCCAGTACTTC.

There are a few counts of this clone. The rearrangement joins TRBV29-1 to TRBJ2-3; TRBD2 aligns across 8 bases. Germline CDR1 SQVTM, CDR2 ANQGSEA. The CDR3 loop spans 16 amino acids. J was trimmed by 0 bases and V by 0 bases; bases with no gene match: 5. The CDR3 region is CSVEDLTSVSTDTQYF. CDR3 coding DNA: TGCAGCGTTGAAGATCTGACTAGCGTGAGCACAGATACGCAGTATTTT.

This clone was observed a handful of times. V gene TRBV4-3 combines with J gene TRBJ2-3, with D hard to call. V gave up 1 base and J gave up 1 base, with 12 bases separating them. The CDR3 extends over 16 amino acids. Germline values: CDR1 LGHNA, CDR2 YSLEER. The CDR3 bases are TGCGCCAGCAGCCAAGTGAGCCCTGATGGCACAGATACGCAGTATTTT. This gives the protein CASSQVSPDGTDTQYF.

In this sample, this clone turned up a few times. The chain recombines TRBV11-3 with TRBJ2-7; tentatively, D is TRBD1 or TRBD2 (5 bases each). Germline lookup yields CDR1 SGHNT and CDR2 YENEEA. The CDR3 sequence is 15 residues long. V shed 4 bases and J shed 0 bases, with 13 bases lying between them. CDR3 nucleotides: TGTGCCAGCAGCTCATCCCCAGGGAGCTCCTACGAGCAGTACTTC. This codes for CASSSSPGSSYEQYF.

The chain has TRBV15 and TRBJ2-7, with 9 bases identical to TRBD2. This CDR3 region has 16 residues. Germline values: CDR1 LNHNV, CDR2 YYDKDF (reference sequence). V shed 5 bases and J 4 bases; nucleotides not matched to a gene: 12. The CDR3 loop is CATSSPRGLAGYEQYF. CDR3 sequence (DNA): TGTGCCACCAGCTCCCCCCGGGGACTAGCAGGTTACGAGCAGTACTTC. Using reference TRBV15 and TRBJ2-7 for the parts outside the CDR3, the full variable domain is DAMVIQNPRYQVTQFGKPVTLSCSQTLNHNVMYWYQQKSSQAPKLLFHYYDKDFNNEADTPDNFQSRRPNTSFCFLDIRSPGLGDTAMYLCATSSPRGLAGYEQYFGPGTRLTVT.

This clone has just a few counts. Different DNA sequences within this sample yield the same CDR3. The rearrangement uses TRBV30 and TRBJ1-3, with D hard to call. The CDR3 runs to 13 residues. The V and J ends lost 1 base and 0 bases respectively, with 4 bases between them. CDR1 is GTSNPN, CDR2 SVGIG, per germline (reference sequence). CDR3 nucleotide sequence: TGTGCCTGGAGTGCCGGCTCTGGAAACACCATATATTTT. Its protein product is CAWSAGSGNTIYF.

This clone was observed a single time. The chain's CDR3 is CASRPGNYVEQYF. The CDR3, as DNA: TGTGCCAGCAGACCAGGGAATTACGTCGAGCAGTACTTC. This chain connects TRBV27 to TRBJ2-7; D possibly corresponds to TRBD1 (5 bases). The CDR3 loop spans 13 amino acids. V dropped 6 bases and J dropped 6 bases, with 15 bases sitting between them. From germline, CDR1 is MNHEY and CDR2 SMNVEV (reference sequence).

This clone was counted between two and nine times. The chain links TRBV7-2 to TRBJ2-3; D call uncertain. The germline gives CDR1 SGHTA, CDR2 FQGNSA. Trimming pared 5 bases from V and 0 bases from J, leaving 3 bases between. CDR3 length: 12 residues. CDR3 sequence: CASSISTDTQYF. The CDR3, as DNA: TGTGCCAGCAGCATTAGCACAGATACGCAGTATTTT.